This T cell receptor beta chain originates from a study of blood T cell repertoires in COVID-19. On the study more broadly: COVID-19 samples, acute and convalescent, were from the United States, Italy and Spain.

This clone has just one count. TCRdb keeps only in-frame clones here, not all; method: immunoSEQ multiplex PCR. The data contain 300,000 to 350,000 clones, around 88% of them singletons. CDR1 and CDR2 from the germline V gene are MNHEY and SVGEGT. This CDR3 comprises 18 residues. V lost 2 bases, J lost 8 bases, and 10 bases stayed unmatched. The chain combines TRBV6-2 or TRBV6-3 with TRBJ2-1, with TRBD2 matching 15 bases. The sequenced material came from peripheral blood. This sequence originates from a woman in her thirties with COVID-19, enrolled during active disease. In nucleotides, the CDR3 is TGTGCCAGCAGTTACCCGGGACTAGCGGGGGGCAGGTGGCATGAGCAGTTCTTC. Encoded protein: CASSYPGLAGGRWHEQFF.